The present T cell receptor (beta chain) was sequenced within a study of T-cell reconstitution after alpha-beta-depleted transplantation in children. Unique molecular identifiers tagged the TCRbeta library. Each CDR3 protein is one row after TCRdb ran MiXCR on the PCR reads. Here the sample spans around 700,000 distinct CDR3 sequences, over 10% being singletons. Sequencing was performed on PBMCs, taken before TCRalphabeta/CD19-depleted stem cell transplant. The TCR sequence derives from a girl aged 2 to 10 with congenital amegakaryocytic thrombocytopenia, due to receive a stem cell transplant.

The CDR3 DNA follows: TGCGCCAGCAGCTTACTGGACCTGATGGCTGGAAACACCATATATTTT. Residues: CASSLLDLMAGNTIYF. The rearrangement joins TRBV5-1 to TRBJ1-3, with D hard to call. This CDR3 comprises 16 residues. CDR1 is SGHRS and CDR2 is YFSETQ in the germline V gene. Trimming took off 2 bases at V and 2 bases at J, with 14 bases between the two ends.